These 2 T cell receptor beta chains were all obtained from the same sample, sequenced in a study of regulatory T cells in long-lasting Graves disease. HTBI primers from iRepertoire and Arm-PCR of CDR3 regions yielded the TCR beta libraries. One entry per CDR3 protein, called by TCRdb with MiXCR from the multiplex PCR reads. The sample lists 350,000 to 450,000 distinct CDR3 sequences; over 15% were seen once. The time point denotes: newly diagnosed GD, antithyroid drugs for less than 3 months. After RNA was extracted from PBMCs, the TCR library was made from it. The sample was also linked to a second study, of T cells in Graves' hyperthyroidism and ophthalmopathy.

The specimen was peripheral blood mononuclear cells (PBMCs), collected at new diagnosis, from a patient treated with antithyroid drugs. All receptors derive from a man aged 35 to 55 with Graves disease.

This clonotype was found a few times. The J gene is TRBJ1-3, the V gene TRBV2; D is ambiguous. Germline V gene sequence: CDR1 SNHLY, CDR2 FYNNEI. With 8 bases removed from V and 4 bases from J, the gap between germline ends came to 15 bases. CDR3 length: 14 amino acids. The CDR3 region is CASSMGNEGNTIYF. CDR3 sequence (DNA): TGTGCCAGCTCTATGGGGAACGAAGGAAACACCATATATTTT.

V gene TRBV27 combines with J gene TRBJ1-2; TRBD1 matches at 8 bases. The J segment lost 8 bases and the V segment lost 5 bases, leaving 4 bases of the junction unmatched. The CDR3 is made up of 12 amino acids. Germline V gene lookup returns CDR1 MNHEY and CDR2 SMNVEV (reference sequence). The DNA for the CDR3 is TGTGCCAGCAGTGACAGGGGAAGGGGCTACACCTTC. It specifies CASSDRGRGYTF.